The 15 T cell receptor beta chains reported below all come from one sample, sequenced in a study of shared clonotypes between healthy human individuals. Measured with immunoSEQ multiplex PCR; TCRdb has only the in-frame clones, and not every one. The sample has roughly 1,500,000 clones, 95% to 99% seen once; the top ten hold around 0.45%. The sample consisted of naive CD4+ T cells sorted from blood. Subset meaning: CD45RA+ positively selected. These receptors were collected from a man aged 25 to 45 in good health.

On this clone itself: In the same sample, other DNA sequences code for this CDR3. The J gene is TRBJ2-7, the V gene TRBV27; 8 bases are a match to TRBD2. The V gene's germline CDR1 is MNHEY and CDR2 SMNVEV (reference sequence). Losses at the gene ends were 2 bases for V and 3 bases for J; bases not matched to a gene: 3. CDR3 length: 14 amino acids. As DNA, the CDR3 is TGTGCCAGCAGTTTAAGCGGGAGAAACTACGAGCAGTACTTC. Translation gives CASSLSGRNYEQYF.

CDR3 nucleotides: TGTGCCAGCAGCAAAGAGGAAGCCGGGACACAAGAGCTTGGGGGATGGAGTGGCGATGAGCAGTTCTTC. This translates into CASSKEEAGTQELGGWSGDEQFF. V gene TRBV21-1 combines with J gene TRBJ2-1; whether TRBD1, the table's D call, matches the DNA was not checked. TRBV21-1 is a documented pseudogene. CDR3 length: 23 residues.

The CDR3 loop is CASAPYITTYEQYF. CDR3 DNA: TGCGCCAGCGCGCCGTACATTACCACCTACGAGCAGTACTTC. This chain connects TRBV5-1 to TRBJ2-7; D unclear. Between the trimmed V and J ends, which lost 7 bases and 2 bases, there was a span of 16 bases. The CDR3 covers 14 residues. Germline V gene data show CDR1 as SGHRS and CDR2 as YFSETQ.

The chain carries TRBV30 and TRBJ2-7; no clear D. With 4 bases removed from V and 6 bases from J, the gap between germline ends came to 22 bases. Germline V gene data show CDR1 as GTSNPN and CDR2 as SVGIG (reference sequence). CDR3 size: 15 residues. CDR3: CAWTPAVRRTGEQYF. In DNA form, the CDR3 reads TGTGCCTGGACCCCGGCGGTCAGGCGGACGGGCGAGCAGTACTTC. Full variable domain (remainder filled in from reference TRBV30 and TRBJ2-7): SQTIHQWPATLVQPVGSPLSLECTVEGTSNPNLYWYRQAAGRGLQLLFYSVGIGQISSEVPQNLSASRPQDRQFILSSKKLLLSDSGFYLCAWTPAVRRTGEQYFGPGTRLTVT.

The chain uses TRBV27 and TRBJ2-2, with D perhaps matching TRBD2 (6 bases). The CDR3 is made up of 18 amino acids. CDR1 is MNHEY and CDR2 is SMNVEV in the germline V gene (reference sequence). V lost 3 bases and J 6 bases, leaving 23 bases between the germline ends. The DNA of the CDR3 is TGTGCCAGCAGTTTTGGGGGGACGGGCGGCGCCCTCGCCGGGGAGCTGTTTTTT. Amino acid sequence: CASSFGGTGGALAGELFF.

The J gene is TRBJ1-4, the V gene TRBV7-2, with 12 bases matching TRBD1. The V segment lost 7 bases and the J segment 7 bases; nucleotides outside the gene matches: 7. Germline CDR1 and CDR2: SGHTA and FQGNSA. The CDR3 sequence is 15 residues long. The CDR3: CASTSGTGGAEKLFF. The CDR3 DNA sequence: TGTGCCAGCACATCCGGGACAGGGGGCGCTGAAAAACTGTTTTTT.

The chain joins TRBV7-9 to TRBJ1-2; a weak D match, TRBD1 (6 bases). V was shortened by 4 bases and J by 8 bases, with 20 bases between the two germline ends. Germline assignment: CDR1 SEHNR and CDR2 FQNEAQ (reference sequence). The CDR3 is made up of 15 amino acids. The CDR3 coding sequence is TGTGCCAGCAGCTCGAGCCAGGGGTCTTCGAGCGGCTACACCTTC. It yields the protein CASSSSQGSSSGYTF.

This sequence joins TRBV9 and TRBJ2-2; TRBD2 aligns across 11 bases. CDR3 length: 16 residues. Germline V gene lookup returns CDR1 SGDLS and CDR2 YYNGEE. J gave up 3 bases and V 1 base, and 2 bases lay outside the gene matches. The CDR3 loop is CASSVRGLADTGELFF. CDR3 DNA: TGTGCCAGCAGCGTACGGGGACTAGCGGACACCGGGGAGCTGTTTTTT.

The CDR3 loop is CASSSLNYEQYF. In DNA form, the CDR3 reads TGTGCCAGCTCCTCACTGAACTACGAGCAGTACTTC. The J gene is TRBJ2-7, the V gene TRBV18, with D unclear. The CDR3 totals 12 residues. V was clipped by 6 bases and J by 3 bases, with 9 bases between them. Germline-derived CDR1 and CDR2 are KGHSH and LQKENI.

The V call is TRBV5-1, the J call TRBJ2-2; 12 bases match TRBD1. The CDR3 sequence is 15 residues long. V trimming: 3 bases; J trimming: 6 bases; junction bases outside the gene matches: 3. Germline loops: CDR1 SGHRS, CDR2 YFSETQ. CDR3 sequence reads: CASSWGQGASGELFF. The CDR3 coding sequence is TGCGCCAGCAGCTGGGGACAGGGGGCATCCGGGGAGCTGTTTTTT.

The V gene is TRBV9, the J gene TRBJ1-2; D unclear. Germline V CDR1 and CDR2: SGDLS, YYNGEE. The CDR3 totals 14 residues. Between the trimmed V and J ends, which lost 4 bases and 2 bases, there was a span of 12 bases. The CDR3 loop reads CASSPNAVNYGYTF. The CDR3, as DNA: TGTGCCAGCAGCCCGAACGCGGTAAACTATGGCTACACCTTC.

The CDR3 DNA follows: TGTGCCAGCAGTTCGGGGGTACTCGAGCAGTACTTC. Residues: CASSSGVLEQYF. The chain recombines TRBV5-6 with TRBJ2-5; weak D call: TRBD2 (6 bases). The DNA end is more similar to TRBJ2-7, so the J call may be wrong. The CDR3 runs 12 residues. Germline-derived CDR1 and CDR2 are SGHDT and YYEEEE.

This chain links TRBV5-1 with TRBJ2-5; 9 nucleotides match TRBD1. Germline CDR1 is SGHRS and CDR2 is YFSETQ. V trimming: 2 bases; J trimming: 5 bases; junction bases outside the gene matches: 7. The CDR3 has 15 amino acids. The CDR3 DNA reads as TGCGCCAGCAGCTTACTGACAGGGGGGAGCGAGACCCAGTACTTC. Translated: CASSLLTGGSETQYF. Using reference TRBV5-1 and TRBJ2-5 for the parts outside the CDR3, the full variable domain is KAGVTQTPRYLIKTRGQQVTLSCSPISGHRSVSWYQQTPGQGLQFLFEYFSETQRNKGNFPGRFSGRQFSNSRSEMNVSTLELGDSALYLCASSLLTGGSETQYFGPGTRLLVL.

The CDR3 here is CASSLRPGTQYF. The CDR3 nucleotides are TGTGCCAGCAGTTTACGTCCAGGTACGCAGTATTTT. The chain employs TRBV28 and TRBJ2-3; D not resolved. Deletions cut 2 bases from V and 8 bases from J, with 8 bases between. CDR3 length: 12 residues. Germline V lookup: CDR1 MDHEN, CDR2 SYDVKM.

The chain has TRBV5-1 and TRBJ2-7, with D uncertain. CDR3 length equals 16 residues. V lost 4 bases and J lost 0, with 17 bases in between. Germline lookup yields CDR1 SGHRS and CDR2 YFSETQ. The CDR3 DNA sequence: TGCGCCAGCAGCCCTGGTGGGAACACATTCTCCTACGAGCAGTACTTC. Its protein is CASSPGGNTFSYEQYF.